This T cell receptor beta chain was sequenced for a study of PD-L1 blockade in urothelial cancer (dated by TCRdb to 2016 to 2017). Context from the whole study: Therapy was started in about 2014 for all patients, and atezolizumab 1,200 mg was administered intravenously every 3 weeks. About 85% of the roughly 29 patients were males with bladder-origin urothelial cancer, and about 65% of the 29 reported a prior smoking history. An ECOG performance status of 0 or 1 was recorded for the patients, and 0 to 3 prior chemotherapy regimens had been received by the patients. Blood samples were analyzed at two time points: 3 weeks after treatment start (second dose) and 6 weeks after treatment start. Blood samples gave median yields of around 150,000 T cells and 82,636 unique TCRs, along with a median clonality of about 0.084. Somatic, immune and clinical correlates of response to PD-L1 blockade with atezolizumab in urothelial cancer were the focus of an exploratory multi-omic analysis. Pretreatment tumor samples, along with matched peripheral blood collected serially before and after atezolizumab treatment, underwent TCR sequencing. Durable clinical benefit was defined as progression-free survival longer than 6 months, and TCR features were also tested against progression-free and overall survival. In the same patients, pretreatment tumors underwent whole exome sequencing and RNA sequencing in addition to TCR sequencing. Durable clinical benefit was achieved by nine patients but not by the remaining 20. Twenty-nine patients had pretreatment blood TCR-seq, about 25 had at least one posttreatment blood collection, and about 25 had tumor TCR-seq.

Summary of the overall study and its limitations: Because the sample size was small (n ≈ 27) and many exploratory analyses were performed, the results are intended to be hypothesis-generating. Patients with durable benefit showed greater expansion of tumor-associated TCR clones in peripheral blood 3 weeks after starting treatment (n ≈ 20, p = 0.022). Improved progression-free and overall survival was found to be associated with pretreatment peripheral blood TCR clonality below the median.

Synthetic TCR analog templates were spiked into each PCR to estimate absolute template abundance from read counts. The immunoSEQ assay used bias-controlled V and J gene primers to amplify TCRbeta CDR3 regions from genomic DNA. Sequencing of rearranged TCRbeta segments was performed at approximately 20X coverage. In the original analysis: Sequencing errors were corrected by clustering and CDR3s were annotated against IMGT to assign V, D and J genes. Only productive TCRbeta rearrangements were used in downstream analyses, excluding out-of-frame or stop-codon sequences. To compute clonality, Shannon entropy was normalized by the log of the number of unique productive sequences and then subtracted from one. Clones differing between time points or between blood and tumor were identified using Fisher's exact test with Benjamini-Hochberg correction, with an adjusted p below 0.01 applied as the threshold. TCRdb holds this immuneACCESS table with in-frame rearrangements only. Some clones are missing; in checked studies, unresolved V genes explain under half, and the rest has no known cause. Clonal size and the V and J genes are those of that table, whereas D and trimming came from the DNA. The table for this sample lists approximately 18,000 clones; 75% to 90% of them were counted only once. The ten biggest clones cover about 13% of the sample.

With respect to this clone: Its cognate antigen has yet to be identified. There are no base qualities to consult, and no much larger clone falls within one base.

Explained via the paper, the time point label denotes: pretreatment peripheral blood. The cohort included 25 to 30 patients with locally advanced or metastatic urothelial carcinoma who were treated at Memorial Sloan Kettering on a trial protocol. Peripheral blood mononuclear cells were collected from each patient pretreatment and during treatment, giving between 1 and 8 total time points per patient. The Qiagen DNeasy Blood extraction kit was used to purify genomic DNA from total PBMCs and tumor samples. PBMCs were collected pretreatment and during treatment, and were isolated and stored as previously described. Looking up the germline V gene (reference sequence) yields CDR1 GTSNPN and CDR2 SVGIG. V ends up 4 bases short and J 7 bases short, with an unmatched junction base count of 4. The CDR3, cysteine through phenylalanine, is 13 amino acids long. Kept here is only the CDR3 DNA, which spans 39 bases and is read in frame from base 1.

The sequence links TRBV30 to TRBJ1-4; 9 junctional bases match TRBD1. This TCR was recovered from a man between 65 and 79 years old with urothelial cancer. Sequenced material: PBMCs, taken around atezolizumab (anti-PD-L1) treatment. The nucleotide sequence reads TGTGCCTGGAACAGGGGGCCAACTGAAAAACTGTTTTTT. It codes for CAWNRGPTEKLFF.